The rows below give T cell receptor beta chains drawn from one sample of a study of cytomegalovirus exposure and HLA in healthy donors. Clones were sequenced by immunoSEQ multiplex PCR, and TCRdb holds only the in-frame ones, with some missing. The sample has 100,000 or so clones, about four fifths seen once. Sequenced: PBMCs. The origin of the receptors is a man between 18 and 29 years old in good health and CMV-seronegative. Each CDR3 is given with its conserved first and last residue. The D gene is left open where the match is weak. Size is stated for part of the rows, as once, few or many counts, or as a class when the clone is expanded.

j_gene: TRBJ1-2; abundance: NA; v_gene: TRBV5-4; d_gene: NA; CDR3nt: TGTGCCAGCAGCGTCGGCGGTAACTATGGCTACACCTTC; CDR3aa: CASSVGGNYGYTF
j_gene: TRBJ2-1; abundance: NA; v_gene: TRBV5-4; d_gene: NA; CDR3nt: TGTGCCAGCAGCGGAGCCGGCCCCGGCAATGAGCAGTTCTTC; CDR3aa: CASSGAGPGNEQFF
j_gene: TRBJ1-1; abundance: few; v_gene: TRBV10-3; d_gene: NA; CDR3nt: TGTGCCATCAATAACCCGGAGGGCACTGAAGCTTTCTTT; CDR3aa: CAINNPEGTEAFF
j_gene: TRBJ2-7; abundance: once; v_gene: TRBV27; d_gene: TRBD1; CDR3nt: TGTGCCAGCAGTCAAGGACAGGGATCCCGCGAGCAGTACTTC; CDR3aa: CASSQGQGSREQYF
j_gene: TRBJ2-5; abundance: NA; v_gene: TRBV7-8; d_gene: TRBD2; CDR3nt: TGTGCCAGCAGCTCGCCTCGCGGGAGCGGGAGTTTTGGTGAGACCCAGTACTTC; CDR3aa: CASSSPRGSGSFGETQYF
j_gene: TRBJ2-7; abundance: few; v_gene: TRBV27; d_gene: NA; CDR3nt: TGTGCCAGCAGCCGGACAAGAACCTCCTACGAGCAGTACTTC; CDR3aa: CASSRTRTSYEQYF
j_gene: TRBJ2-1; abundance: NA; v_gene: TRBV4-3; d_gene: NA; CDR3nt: TGCGCCAGCAGCCAAGATACCTCCTTTAGCAATGAGCAGTTCTTC; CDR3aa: CASSQDTSFSNEQFF
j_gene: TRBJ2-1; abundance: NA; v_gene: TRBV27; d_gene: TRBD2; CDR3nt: TGTGCCAGCAGTTTTTCAGCGGGAGGCGGGTATGAGCAGTTCTTC; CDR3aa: CASSFSAGGGYEQFF
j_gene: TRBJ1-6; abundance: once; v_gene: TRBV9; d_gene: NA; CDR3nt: TGTGCCAGCAGCGCCGAGAATTCACCCCTCCACTTT; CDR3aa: CASSAENSPLHF
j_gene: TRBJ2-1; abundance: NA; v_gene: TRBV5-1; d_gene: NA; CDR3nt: TGCGCCAGCAGCTTGCGTGCAGGGATTGGAGAAGAGCAGTTCTTC; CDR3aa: CASSLRAGIGEEQFF
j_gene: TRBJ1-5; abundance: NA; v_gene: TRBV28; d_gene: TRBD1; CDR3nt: TGTGCCAGCAGTTTAGGAGACAGGGGAAGGCAGCCCCAGCATTTT; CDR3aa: CASSLGDRGRQPQHF
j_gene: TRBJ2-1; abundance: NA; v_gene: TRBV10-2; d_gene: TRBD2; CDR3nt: TGCGCCAGCTGGGAACTAGCGGGGGACAATGAGCAGTTCTTC; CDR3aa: CASWELAGDNEQFF
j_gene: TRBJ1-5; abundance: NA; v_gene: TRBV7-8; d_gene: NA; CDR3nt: TGTGCCAGCAGCTTATTGCGGGGGGGGTATAGCAATCAGCCCCAGCATTTT; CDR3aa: CASSLLRGGYSNQPQHF
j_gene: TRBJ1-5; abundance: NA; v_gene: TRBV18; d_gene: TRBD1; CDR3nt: TGTGCCAGCTCCAACTCGGGACAGGCGACCAATCAGCCCCAGCATTTT; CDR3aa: CASSNSGQATNQPQHF
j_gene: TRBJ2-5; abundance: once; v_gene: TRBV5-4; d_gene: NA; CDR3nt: TGTGCCAGCGCCCTGGGCGGGGCAAGAGAGACCCAGTACTTC; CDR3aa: CASALGGARETQYF
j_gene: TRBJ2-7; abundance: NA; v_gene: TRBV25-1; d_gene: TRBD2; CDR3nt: TGTGCCAGCAGACTAGCGGGAGAGCAGTACTTC; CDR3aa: CASRLAGEQYF
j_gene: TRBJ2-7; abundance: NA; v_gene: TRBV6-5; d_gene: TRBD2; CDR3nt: TGTGCCAGCAGTTACACCGGGGCGGGAGGCTACTACGAGCAGTACTTC; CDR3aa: CASSYTGAGGYYEQYF
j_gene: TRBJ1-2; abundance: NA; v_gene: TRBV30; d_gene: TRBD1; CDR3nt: TGTGCCTGGAATCCCACAGGGGTCCGCTATGGCTACACCTTC; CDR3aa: CAWNPTGVRYGYTF
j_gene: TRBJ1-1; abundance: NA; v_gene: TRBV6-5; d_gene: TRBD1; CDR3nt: TGTGCCAGCAGTTCAACCGGGACAGGGGGCACTGAAGCTTTCTTT; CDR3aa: CASSSTGTGGTEAFF
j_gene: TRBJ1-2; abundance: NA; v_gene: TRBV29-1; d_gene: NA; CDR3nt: TGCAGCCCCTCCGCGGGTACGTTTAACTATGGCTACACCTTC; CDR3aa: CSPSAGTFNYGYTF
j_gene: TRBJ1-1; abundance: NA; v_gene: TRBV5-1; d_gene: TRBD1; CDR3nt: TGCGCCAGCAGCACTGACAGGGCCTACACTGAAGCTTTCTTT; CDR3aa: CASSTDRAYTEAFF
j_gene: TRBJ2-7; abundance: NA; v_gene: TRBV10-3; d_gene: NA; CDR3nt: TGTGCCATCAAAACGGGGGAGGACTCCTACGAGCAGTACTTC; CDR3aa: CAIKTGEDSYEQYF
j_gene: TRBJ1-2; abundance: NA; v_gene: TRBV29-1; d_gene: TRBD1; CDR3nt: TGCAGCGTTGGGGGACAGGGGAGCTATGGCTACACCTTC; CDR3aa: CSVGGQGSYGYTF
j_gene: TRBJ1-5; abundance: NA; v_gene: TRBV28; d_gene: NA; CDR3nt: TGTGCCAGCAGCCCCAGCCGGACAGAAAATCAGCCCCAGCATTTT; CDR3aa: CASSPSRTENQPQHF
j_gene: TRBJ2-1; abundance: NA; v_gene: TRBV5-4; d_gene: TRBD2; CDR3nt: TGTGCCAGCAGCTATCGGGGGGACGATGAGCAGTTCTTC; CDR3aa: CASSYRGDDEQFF
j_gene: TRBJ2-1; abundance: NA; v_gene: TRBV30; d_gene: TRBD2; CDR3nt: TGTGCCTGGAGCGCCTGGAGAGCGGGAGGATTTAATGAGCAGTTCTTC; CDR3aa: CAWSAWRAGGFNEQFF
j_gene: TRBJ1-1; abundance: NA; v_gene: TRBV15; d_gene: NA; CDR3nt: TGTGCCACCAGCAGAGTGCCCAGAAGATCCGTCCCACTGAACACTGAAGCTTTCTTT; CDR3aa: CATSRVPRRSVPLNTEAFF
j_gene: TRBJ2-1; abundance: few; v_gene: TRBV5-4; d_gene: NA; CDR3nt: TGTGCCAGCACTAGCGAGAGCTCCTACAATGAGCAGTTCTTC; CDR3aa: CASTSESSYNEQFF
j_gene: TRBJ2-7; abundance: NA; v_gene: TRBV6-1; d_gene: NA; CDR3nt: TGTGCCAGCAGTGAAGTAAATGGTCTATACGAGCAGTACTTC; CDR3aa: CASSEVNGLYEQYF
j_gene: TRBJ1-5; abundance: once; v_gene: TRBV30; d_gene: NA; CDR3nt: TGTGCCTGGAGCGTCCAAGGAGCCCTGGGGCCCCAGCATTTT; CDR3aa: CAWSVQGALGPQHF
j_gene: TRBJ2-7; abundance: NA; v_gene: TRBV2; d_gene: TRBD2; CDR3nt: TGTGCTTCCCGAGGCGCTAGCGGGATCCACGAGCAGTACTTC; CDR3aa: CASRGASGIHEQYF
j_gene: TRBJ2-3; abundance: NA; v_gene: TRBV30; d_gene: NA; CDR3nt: TGTGCCTGGGGACTTGGACTTTTTAGCACAGATACGCAGTATTTT; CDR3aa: CAWGLGLFSTDTQYF
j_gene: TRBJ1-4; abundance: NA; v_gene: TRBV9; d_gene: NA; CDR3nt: TGTGCCAGCAGCGTAGGCTACAGAGAAACTGAAAAACTGTTTTTT; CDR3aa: CASSVGYRETEKLFF
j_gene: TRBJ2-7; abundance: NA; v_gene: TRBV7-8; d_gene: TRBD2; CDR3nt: TGTGCCAGCAGCTCCCCGCGGAGCGGGAGGGCAGACTCCTACGAGCAGTACTTC; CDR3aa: CASSSPRSGRADSYEQYF
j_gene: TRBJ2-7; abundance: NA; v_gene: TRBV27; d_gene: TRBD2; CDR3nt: TGTGCCAGCACTAACCGGGCTAGCGGAGAATACGAGCAGTACTTC; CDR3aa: CASTNRASGEYEQYF
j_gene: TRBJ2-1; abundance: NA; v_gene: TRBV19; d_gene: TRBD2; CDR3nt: TGTGCCAGTAGTCGCGGGAGGGTCGCTGAGCAGTTCTTC; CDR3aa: CASSRGRVAEQFF
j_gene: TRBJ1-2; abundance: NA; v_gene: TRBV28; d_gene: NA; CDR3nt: TGTGCCAGCAGTTCAAACAGGGGCTACACCTTC; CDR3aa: CASSSNRGYTF
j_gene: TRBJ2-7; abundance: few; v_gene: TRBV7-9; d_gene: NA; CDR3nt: TGTGCCAGCAGCATTGGAGTATTAGATTACGAGCAGTACTTC; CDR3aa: CASSIGVLDYEQYF
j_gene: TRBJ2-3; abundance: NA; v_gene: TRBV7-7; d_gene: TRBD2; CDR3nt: TGTGCTAGCAGCTTAACAAGCGGGAGGACAGATACGCAGTATTTT; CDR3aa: CASSLTSGRTDTQYF
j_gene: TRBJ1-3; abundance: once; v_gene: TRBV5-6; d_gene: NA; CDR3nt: TGTGCCAGCAGCTCTACAGCCAGGGCTTACGGAAACACCATATATTTT; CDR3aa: CASSSTARAYGNTIYF
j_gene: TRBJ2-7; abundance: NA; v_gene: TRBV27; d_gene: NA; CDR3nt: TGTGCCAGCAGTTTATTCTCACCTACCCTTGATCCCGAGCAGTACTTC; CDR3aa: CASSLFSPTLDPEQYF
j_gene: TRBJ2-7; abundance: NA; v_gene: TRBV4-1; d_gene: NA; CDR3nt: TGCGCCAGCAGCCAAGACCGACTCTACGAGCAGTACTTC; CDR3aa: CASSQDRLYEQYF
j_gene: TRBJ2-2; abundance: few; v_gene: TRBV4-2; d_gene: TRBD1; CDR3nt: TGTGCCAGCAGCCAAAGGGCAGGGGGCCCGGACACCGGGGAGCTGTTTTTT; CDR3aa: CASSQRAGGPDTGELFF
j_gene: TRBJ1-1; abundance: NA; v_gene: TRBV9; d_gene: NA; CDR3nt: TGTGCCAGCAGCGCTGAACAGGGATCGAACACTGAAGCTTTCTTT; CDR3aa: CASSAEQGSNTEAFF
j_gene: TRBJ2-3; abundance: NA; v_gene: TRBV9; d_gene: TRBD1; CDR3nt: TGTGCCAGCAGCGCGGAACAGGGGGACGGCACAGATACGCAGTATTTT; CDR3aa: CASSAEQGDGTDTQYF
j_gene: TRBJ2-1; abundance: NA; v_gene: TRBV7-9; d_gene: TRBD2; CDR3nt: TGTGCCAGCAGCCCCGGGACTAGCGGGTACAATGAGCAGTTCTTC; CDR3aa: CASSPGTSGYNEQFF
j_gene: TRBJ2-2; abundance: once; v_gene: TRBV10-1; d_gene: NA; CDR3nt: TGCGCCAGCAGTAGGGGGATGCCGGGCGGGGAGCTGTTTTTT; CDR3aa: CASSRGMPGGELFF
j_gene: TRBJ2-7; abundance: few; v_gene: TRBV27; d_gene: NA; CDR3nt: TGTGCCAGCAGTTTATCATTAGCGGCACCCTACGAGCAGTACTTC; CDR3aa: CASSLSLAAPYEQYF